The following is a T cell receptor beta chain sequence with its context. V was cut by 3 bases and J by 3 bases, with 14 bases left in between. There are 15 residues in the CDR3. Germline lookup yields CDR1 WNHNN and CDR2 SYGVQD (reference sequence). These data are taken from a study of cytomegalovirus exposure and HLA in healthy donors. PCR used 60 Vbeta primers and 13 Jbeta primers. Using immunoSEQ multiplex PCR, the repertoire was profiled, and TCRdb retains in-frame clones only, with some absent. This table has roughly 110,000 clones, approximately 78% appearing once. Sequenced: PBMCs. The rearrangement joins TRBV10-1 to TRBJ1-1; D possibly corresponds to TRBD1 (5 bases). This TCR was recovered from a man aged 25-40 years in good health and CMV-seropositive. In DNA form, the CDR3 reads TGCGCCAGCAGTGATTTCGGACCCAGGGACACTGAAGCTTTCTTT. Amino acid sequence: CASSDFGPRDTEAFF.